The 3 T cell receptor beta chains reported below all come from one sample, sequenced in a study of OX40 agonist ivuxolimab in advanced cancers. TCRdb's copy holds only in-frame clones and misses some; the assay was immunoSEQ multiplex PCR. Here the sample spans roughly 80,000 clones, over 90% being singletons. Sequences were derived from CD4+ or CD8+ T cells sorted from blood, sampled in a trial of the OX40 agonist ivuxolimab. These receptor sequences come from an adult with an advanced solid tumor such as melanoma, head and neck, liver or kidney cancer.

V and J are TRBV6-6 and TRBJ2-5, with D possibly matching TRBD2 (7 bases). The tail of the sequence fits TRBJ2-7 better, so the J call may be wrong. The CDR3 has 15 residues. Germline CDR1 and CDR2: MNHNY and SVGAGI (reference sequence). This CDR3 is CASATGGGSSYEQYF. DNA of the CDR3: TGTGCCAGCGCCACTGGGGGCGGGAGCTCCTACGAGCAGTACTTC.

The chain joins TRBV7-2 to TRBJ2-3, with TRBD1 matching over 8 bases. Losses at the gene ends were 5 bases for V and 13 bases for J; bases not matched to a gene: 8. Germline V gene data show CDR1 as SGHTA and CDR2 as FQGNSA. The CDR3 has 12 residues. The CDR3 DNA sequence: TGTGCCAGCAGCACCGACAGGGGTGCGAAGTATTTT. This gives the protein CASSTDRGAKYF. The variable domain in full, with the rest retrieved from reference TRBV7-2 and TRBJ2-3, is GAGVSQSPSNKVTEKGKDVELRCDPISGHTALYWYRQSLGQGLEFLIYFQGNSAPDKSGLPSDRFSAERTGGSVSTLTIQRTQQEDSAVYLCASSTDRGAKYFGPGTRLTVL.

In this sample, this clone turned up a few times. In nucleotides, the CDR3 is TGTGCCAGCAGTTACAGGGGGCCAAACGAGCAGTACTTC. It is translated as CASSYRGPNEQYF. The chain joins TRBV6-5 to TRBJ2-7, with 7 bases aligning to TRBD1. Looked up from germline, CDR1 is MNHEY and CDR2 is SVGAGI. This CDR3 region has 13 residues. Germline trimming cut 2 bases from V and 5 bases from J; bases unmatched to any gene: 3.